This entry lists 23 T cell receptor beta chains sequenced from one sample in a study of response to subunit inactivated influenza vaccine. TCRdb independently ran MiXCR on the RT-PCR reads; one entry per CDR3 protein. The sample lists 500,000 to 750,000 distinct CDR3 sequences, about 15% occurring once. Sequencing was performed on PBMCs from blood, taken approximately 13 days after vaccination. These receptors originate from a man in his fifties who received an inactivated influenza vaccine.

The chain carries TRBV9 and TRBJ2-1; TRBD2 might be the D (5 bases). Trimming shortened V by 0 bases and J by 2 bases, and 12 bases separated the two germline ends. The CDR3 extends over 16 amino acids. In germline, CDR1 is SGDLS, CDR2 YYNGEE. CDR3 bases: TGTGCCAGCAGCGTAGCCAGCGGTCGCGCCTACAATGAGCAGTTCTTC. It encodes CASSVASGRAYNEQFF.

The chain combines TRBV12-3 or TRBV12-4 with TRBJ2-3, with 8 bases that match TRBD1. The junction had 3 bases not matched to a gene; V was cut back by 6 bases and J by 4 bases. This CDR3 is 13 amino acids long. The CDR3 loop reads CASRQQGADTQYF. The CDR3 DNA sequence: TGTGCCAGCAGGCAACAGGGGGCAGATACGCAGTATTTT.

The chain couples TRBV7-8 to TRBJ2-7; TRBD1 agrees at 9 bases. CDR3 size: 16 residues. Germline V lookup: CDR1 SGHVS, CDR2 FQNEAQ. V lost 1 base, J lost 3 bases, and 7 bases stayed unmatched. This chain's CDR3 is CASSLDSTGGLYEQYF. In DNA form, the CDR3 reads TGTGCCAGCAGCTTAGACTCGACAGGGGGACTCTACGAGCAGTACTTC.

A few counts support this clonotype. V and J are TRBV7-2 and TRBJ2-7; D gene ambiguous. From germline, CDR1 is SGHTA and CDR2 FQGNSA. V shed 5 bases and J shed 4 bases, with 15 bases lying between them. This CDR3 spans 14 amino acids. The CDR3 sequence is CASSLSTARYEQYF. CDR3 sequence (DNA): TGTGCCAGCAGCCTTTCAACCGCGCGGTACGAGCAGTACTTC. Combining the CDR3 with reference TRBV7-2 and TRBJ2-7 gives the whole variable domain GAGVSQSPSNKVTEKGKDVELRCDPISGHTALYWYRQSLGQGLEFLIYFQGNSAPDKSGLPSDRFSAERTGGSVSTLTIQRTQQEDSAVYLCASSLSTARYEQYFGPGTRLTVT.

This clonotype was recorded many times. This chain connects TRBV7-9 to TRBJ2-1, with 11 bases fitting TRBD2. This CDR3 spans 16 amino acids. V lost 5 bases to trimming and J lost 6 bases; unmatched junction nucleotides: 9. Germline CDR1 is SEHNR and CDR2 is FQNEAQ (reference sequence). The CDR3 coding sequence is TGTGCCAGCAGCAATAGCGGGAGGGCCGTTGGCAATGAGCAGTTCTTC. Translated: CASSNSGRAVGNEQFF. Filled out from reference TRBV7-9 and TRBJ2-1, the complete variable domain reads DTGVSQNPRHKITKRGQNVTFRCDPISEHNRLYWYRQTLGQGPEFLTYFQNEAQLEKSRLLSDRFSAERPKGSFSTLEIQRTEQGDSAMYLCASSNSGRAVGNEQFFGPGTRLTVL.

The V call is TRBV5-1, the J call TRBJ1-4, with D hard to call. The length of the CDR3 is 13 residues. In germline, CDR1 is SGHRS, CDR2 YFSETQ. Deletions cut 1 base from V and 8 bases from J, with 9 bases between. The CDR3 nucleotides are TGCGCCAGCAGCTTGTGGGCGGGGGAAAAACTGTTTTTT. Translating gives CASSLWAGEKLFF.

This clonotype occurred a few times. This chain joins TRBV6-2 or TRBV6-3 and TRBJ1-1; D not certain. V was pared by 0 bases and J by 10 bases, with 15 bases between. CDR1 and CDR2 (germline): MNHEY, SVGEGT. The CDR3 runs 14 residues. The CDR3 DNA follows: TGTGCCAGCAGTTACTCGAGTATGAGGCGGGGAGCTTTCTTT. This sequence encodes CASSYSSMRRGAFF.

A few counts support this clonotype. This rearrangement joins TRBV11-2 to TRBJ2-5; 8 bases line up with TRBD1. CDR1 SGHAT and CDR2 FQNNGV come from the germline V gene. Trimming cost V 1 base and J 7 bases; bases outside gene matches: 5. This CDR3 contains 14 residues. The CDR3 DNA reads as TGTGCCAGCAGCTTAGTTGGACAGGGTGTGACCCAGTACTTC. Protein product: CASSLVGQGVTQYF.

This clonotype was observed at least ten times. V and J are TRBV6-5 and TRBJ1-6; D possibly corresponds to TRBD1 (6 bases). CDR1 MNHEY and CDR2 SVGAGI come from the germline V gene. V was shortened by 4 bases and J by 4 bases, with 8 bases between the two germline ends. The CDR3 is made up of 14 amino acids. DNA for the CDR3: TGTGCCAGCAGTTCGGGGACATATAATTCACCCCTCCACTTT. Translated, it gives CASSSGTYNSPLHF.

This clonotype was counted at least ten times. The rearrangement joins TRBV4-2 to TRBJ2-1; D is possibly TRBD2 (5 bases). This CDR3 region has 14 residues. CDR1 is LGHNA, CDR2 YNFKEQ, per germline. Trimming took off 3 bases at V and 4 bases at J, with 10 bases between the two ends. Here the CDR3 DNA reads TGTGCCAGCAGCCACCGAGAGGGATACAATGAGCAGTTCTTC. Translating gives CASSHREGYNEQFF.

The chain combines TRBV6-2 or TRBV6-3 with TRBJ1-2; 12 nucleotides align to TRBD1. Germline V gene sequence: CDR1 MNHEY, CDR2 SVGEGT. V gave up 6 bases and J gave up 8 bases; unmatched junction bases: 10. The CDR3 loop spans 15 amino acids. Here the CDR3 reads CASRPNPGTGGGYTF. The CDR3 coding sequence is TGTGCCAGCAGGCCGAATCCCGGGACAGGGGGCGGCTACACCTTC.

The genes are TRBV7-9 and TRBJ1-6, with 11 bases lining up with TRBD1. Germline loops: CDR1 SEHNR, CDR2 FQNEAQ (reference sequence). The length of the CDR3 is 13 residues. V gave up 7 bases and J gave up 13 bases; unmatched junction bases: 6. DNA for the CDR3: TGTGCCAGCACCGGACAGGGGGCATGGCCCCTCCACTTT. Translating gives CASTGQGAWPLHF.

V and J are TRBV5-1 and TRBJ2-2; 11 nucleotides line up with TRBD1. Germline CDR1 reads SGHRS; CDR2 reads YFSETQ. The length of the CDR3 is 15 residues. J lost 6 bases, V lost 3 bases, and 4 bases had no gene match. The CDR3 sequence is CASSSRTGGAGELFF. Written as DNA, the CDR3 is TGCGCCAGCAGCTCTCGGACAGGGGGCGCCGGGGAGCTGTTTTTT.

The V gene is TRBV9, the J gene TRBJ2-7; 7 nucleotides line up with TRBD2. J was trimmed by 3 bases and V by 0 bases; bases with no gene match: 9. The V gene's germline CDR1 is SGDLS and CDR2 YYNGEE. The CDR3 has 16 residues. The CDR3 coding sequence is TGTGCCAGCAGCGTAGCCCCTAGGCGGGAGATCTACGAGCAGTACTTC. Its protein is CASSVAPRREIYEQYF.

This clonotype was recorded many times. This rearrangement joins TRBV29-1 to TRBJ1-2; no definite D call. Germline V gene lookup returns CDR1 SQVTM and CDR2 ANQGSEA. This CDR3 has 15 amino acids. V lost 2 bases to trimming and J lost 3 bases, with 16 bases between them. The CDR3 protein is CSVESEDYSHYGYTF. The CDR3 bases are TGCAGCGTTGAATCGGAGGATTACAGCCACTATGGCTACACCTTC.

This clonotype was found once. The CDR3 is CASSRSQEYEQYF. The CDR3 DNA sequence: TGCGCCAGCAGCCGATCGCAGGAGTACGAGCAGTACTTC. The chain has TRBV4-1 and TRBJ2-7; D uncertain. Trimming removed 4 bases from V and 4 bases from J, with 11 bases in between. Germline V lookup: CDR1 MGHRA, CDR2 YSYEKL. CDR3 length: 13 residues.

The chain employs TRBV12-3 or TRBV12-4 and TRBJ2-1; tentative D call: TRBD2 (7 bases). Trimming cost V 7 bases and J 0 bases, with 19 bases left between them. The CDR3 spans 17 residues. CDR3 nucleotide sequence: TGTGCCAGCACCCCCGGGGGGCGGGGGTACTCCTACAATGAGCAGTTCTTC. This codes for CASTPGGRGYSYNEQFF.

This clonotype has ten or more counts. The V gene is TRBV7-2, the J gene TRBJ2-2; no firm D call. The CDR3 sequence is 16 residues long. Trimming removed 5 bases from V and 2 bases from J, with 15 bases in between. CDR1 SGHTA and CDR2 FQGNSA come from the germline V gene. CDR3 sequence reads: CASSPPSGRNTGELFF. CDR3 DNA: TGTGCCAGCAGCCCGCCGTCCGGTCGCAACACCGGGGAGCTGTTTTTT.

The V and J genes are TRBV4-1 and TRBJ2-2; TRBD1 is a possible D gene (5 bases). CDR1 and CDR2 (germline): MGHRA, YSYEKL. This CDR3 comprises 14 residues. V lost 8 bases and J lost 6, with 16 bases in between. The CDR3 DNA sequence: TGCGCCAGCGCGCGACAGTTAAGTTCCGGGGAGCTGTTTTTT. Its translation is CASARQLSSGELFF.

This clonotype was detected only a few times. This sequence joins TRBV13 and TRBJ2-2; TRBD2 aligns across 16 bases. Germline V CDR1 and CDR2: PRHDT, FYEKMQ (reference sequence). The CDR3 extends over 20 amino acids. With 5 bases clipped from V and 4 bases from J, the junction kept 13 bases outside the gene matches. The CDR3 DNA follows: TGTGCCAGCAGCGACCGAGGGGGACTAGCGGGAGGGCTTGGCACCGGGGAGCTGTTTTTT. Translating gives CASSDRGGLAGGLGTGELFF.

Comment on this clonotype: A much larger clone lies a single base off, so this may be a read error. The CDR3 DNA reads TGCGCCAGCAGCTTGCGGACTAGCGGATACAATGAGCAGTCCTTC. Protein sequence: CASSLRTSGYNEQSF. V is TRBV5-1 and J is TRBJ2-1; 10 bases map to TRBD2. CDR1 is SGHRS and CDR2 is YFSETQ in the germline V gene. The CDR3 has 15 amino acids.

This chain uses TRBV5-1 with TRBJ2-2; D not certain. The CDR3 extends over 17 amino acids. Trimming cost V 0 bases and J 1 base, with 13 bases left between them. Germline assignment: CDR1 SGHRS and CDR2 YFSETQ. DNA for the CDR3: TGCGCCAGCAGCTTGGCCAAGTTTATCGTGAACACCGGGGAGCTGTTTTTT. Translating gives CASSLAKFIVNTGELFF.

This clonotype has more than one count but fewer than ten. The CDR3 nucleotides read TGCGCCAGCAGTGACTCGACCTTTAGGTCTGGGGCCAACGTCCTGACTTTC. Translating it yields CASSDSTFRSGANVLTF. The chain couples TRBV10-2 to TRBJ2-6; D not certain. V was pared by 3 bases and J by 1 base, with 13 bases between. The CDR3 has 17 amino acids. The germline V gene encodes CDR1 WSHSY and CDR2 SAAADI.